One and the same sample provided the 17 T cell receptor beta chains below, sequenced in a study of blood T cells in healthy people across ages. Primers used in a second PCR of roughly 6 to 11 cycles were a sample-barcoded 5' primer and a J-beta primer mix. TCRdb itself ran the 5' RACE reads through MiXCR, one entry per CDR3 protein. Of hundreds of thousands of distinct CDR3 sequences listed, roughly 47% are singletons. Sequencing was done on a sample of blood. The receptors derive from a woman in her fifties or sixties in good health.

The chain recombines TRBV7-3 with TRBJ2-2, with D unresolved. V gave up 1 base and J gave up 0 bases, with 18 bases separating them. In germline, CDR1 is SGHTA, CDR2 FQGTGA. The CDR3 loop spans 19 amino acids. The CDR3 DNA reads as TGTGCCAGCAGCTTAATTCCTGTGGACCCGCCCTCGAACACCGGGGAGCTGTTTTTT. This encodes CASSLIPVDPPSNTGELFF.

This clonotype occurred many times. The chain uses TRBV7-2 and TRBJ2-7; 10 bases map to TRBD1. This CDR3 spans 14 amino acids. Trimming cost V 5 bases and J 3 bases; bases outside gene matches: 4. Germline CDR1 is SGHTA and CDR2 is FQGNSA. The CDR3, as DNA: TGTGCCAGCAGCACCGGGACAGGGGTCTACGAGCAGTACTTC. As protein: CASSTGTGVYEQYF.

The chain carries TRBV11-2 and TRBJ2-7; 14 positions agree with TRBD2. V dropped 0 bases and J dropped 7; count of bases not matched to a gene: 5. CDR3 length: 16 residues. Germline V gene data show CDR1 as SGHAT and CDR2 as FQNNGV. The CDR3 sequence: CASSLETSGRAQEQYF. The CDR3 DNA reads as TGTGCCAGCAGCTTAGAGACTAGCGGGAGGGCGCAGGAGCAGTACTTC. Based on the CDR3 plus reference TRBV11-2 and TRBJ2-7, the full variable domain is EAGVAQSPRYKIIEKRQSVAFWCNPISGHATLYWYQQILGQGPKLLIQFQNNGVVDDSQLPKDRFSAERLKGVDSTLKIQPAKLEDSAVYLCASSLETSGRAQEQYFGPGTRLTVT.

This clonotype was counted once. The J gene is TRBJ2-3, the V gene TRBV29-1; TRBD1 might be the D (5 bases). Trimming cost V 6 bases and J 2 bases, with 15 bases left between them. Germline CDR1 SQVTM, CDR2 ANQGSEA. The CDR3 contains 14 residues. In DNA form, the CDR3 reads TGCAGCGTGGGCCCTGTGACAGCCACAGATACGCAGTATTTT. Translating it yields CSVGPVTATDTQYF.

This clonotype has a count of ten or more. The V call is TRBV11-2, the J call TRBJ2-1; 11 bases map to TRBD2. This CDR3 has 16 amino acids. J gave up 10 bases and V 0 bases, and 8 bases lay outside the gene matches. Germline-derived CDR1 and CDR2 are SGHAT and FQNNGV. CDR3 coding DNA: TGTGCCAGCAGCTTAGATCAACTAGCGGGAGCCAACGAGCAGTTCTTC. This gives the protein CASSLDQLAGANEQFF.

As regards this clonotype: One end of the junction varies from germline; a read error may be responsible. This sequence joins TRBV20-1 and TRBJ2-1, with 10 bases aligning to TRBD2. CDR1 and CDR2 from the germline V gene are DFQATT and SNEGSKA (reference sequence). This CDR3 region has 14 residues. The CDR3 here is CNARSGRVINEQFF. For the CDR3, the DNA is TGCAATGCTCGGAGCGGGAGGGTAATCAATGAGCAGTTCTTC.

As concerns this clonotype: This may be a read error: a much more frequent sequence differs by one nucleotide. This chain connects TRBV7-3 to TRBJ2-5, with TRBD2 as a possible D gene (6 bases). The V gene's germline CDR1 is SGHTA and CDR2 FQGTGA. This CDR3 is 11 amino acids long. V was trimmed by 4 bases and J by 11 bases, leaving 11 bases between them. This chain's CDR3 is CASSWTNEQYF. CDR3 DNA sequence: TGTGCCAGCAGCTGGACTAATGAGCAGTACTTC.

This clonotype showed up just a few times. The rearrangement uses TRBV9 and TRBJ2-1; D is unresolved. Trimming took off 0 bases at V and 7 bases at J, with 17 bases between the two ends. CDR3 size: 16 residues. CDR1 and CDR2 from the germline V gene are SGDLS and YYNGEE. The CDR3 here is CASSVVGRALLNEQFF. The CDR3 nucleotides are TGTGCCAGCAGCGTAGTTGGTAGAGCTCTTCTGAATGAGCAGTTCTTC.

The gene calls are TRBV28 and TRBJ1-1, with D unresolved. The V end lost 6 bases, the J end lost 0 bases, and 14 bases lay between the germline ends. Germline V gene lookup returns CDR1 MDHEN and CDR2 SYDVKM. The CDR3 consists of 15 residues. The CDR3 is CASSYYGDLNTEAFF. The DNA for the CDR3 is TGTGCCAGCAGCTATTACGGGGATCTGAACACTGAAGCTTTCTTT.

V is TRBV15 and J is TRBJ1-2; 7 positions match TRBD1. This CDR3 has 16 residues. Per germline, CDR1 LNHNV and CDR2 YYDKDF (reference sequence). J gave up 0 bases and V 0 bases, and 4 bases lay outside the gene matches. CDR3 amino acids: CATSREIGTANYGYTF. The DNA for the CDR3 is TGTGCCACCAGCAGAGAAATAGGGACAGCTAACTATGGCTACACCTTC.

V is TRBV14 and J is TRBJ2-7; TRBD1 aligns across 12 bases. With 5 bases clipped from V and 7 bases from J, the junction kept 9 bases outside the gene matches. CDR1 is SGHDN, CDR2 FVKESK, per germline. CDR3 length: 15 amino acids. The CDR3: CASSWGQGAYNEQYF. Here the CDR3 DNA reads TGTGCCAGCAGCTGGGGACAGGGGGCCTACAATGAGCAGTACTTC.

This clonotype was recorded many times. As DNA, the CDR3 is TGCAGTGCCACTACGTGGGACAGGGGCACAGATACGCAGTATTTT. Translating it yields CSATTWDRGTDTQYF. The genes are TRBV20-1 and TRBJ2-3; 9 bases fit TRBD1. The CDR3 contains 15 residues. Germline V lookup: CDR1 DFQATT, CDR2 SNEGSKA (reference sequence). The V gene end was trimmed by 6 bases and the J gene end by 1 base; junction bases not matched to a gene: 8.

This clonotype was recorded a few times. The chain has TRBV28 and TRBJ1-2; D call uncertain. V was cut by 3 bases and J by 4 bases, with 12 bases left in between. In germline, CDR1 is MDHEN, CDR2 SYDVKM. The CDR3 length is 14 residues. CDR3 sequence reads: CASSFSARGYGYTF. In nucleotides, the CDR3 is TGTGCCAGCAGTTTCTCCGCCCGTGGCTATGGCTACACCTTC.

The V and J genes are TRBV20-1 and TRBJ2-4, with a tentative D call TRBD1 (6 bases). The CDR3 is 18 residues long. Per the germline V gene, CDR1 is DFQATT and CDR2 is SNEGSKA (reference sequence). With 4 bases removed from V and 0 bases from J, the gap between germline ends came to 22 bases. The CDR3 region has the DNA TGCAGTGCTACCCAGCTACCGGACAGCGCATTAGCCAAAAACATTCAGTACTTC. The encoded protein is CSATQLPDSALAKNIQYF.

The rearrangement uses TRBV6-2 or TRBV6-3 and TRBJ2-4; TRBD2 is a possible D gene (6 bases). V lost 4 bases and J lost 2, with 12 bases in between. CDR3 length: 15 residues. CDR1 is MNHEY and CDR2 is SVGEGT in the germline V gene. The CDR3 DNA follows: TGTGCCAGCAGTTGGGCCGGGAGAACCAAAAACATTCAGTACTTC. It translates to CASSWAGRTKNIQYF.

This clonotype was observed at least ten times. The chain carries TRBV7-2 and TRBJ2-7; 7 bases match TRBD1. This CDR3 comprises 16 residues. With V trimmed by 4 bases and J by 0 bases, 9 bases remained unmatched. In germline, CDR1 is SGHTA, CDR2 FQGNSA. The CDR3 region has the DNA TGTGCCAGCAGCTCAAGACAGGGCCTAAACTCCTACGAGCAGTACTTC. It specifies CASSSRQGLNSYEQYF. The variable domain in full, completed from reference TRBV7-2 and TRBJ2-7, reads GAGVSQSPSNKVTEKGKDVELRCDPISGHTALYWYRQSLGQGLEFLIYFQGNSAPDKSGLPSDRFSAERTGGSVSTLTIQRTQQEDSAVYLCASSSRQGLNSYEQYFGPGTRLTVT.

The rearrangement joins TRBV18 to TRBJ2-3; possibly TRBD1 or TRBD2 for D (5 bases each). Per germline, CDR1 KGHSH and CDR2 LQKENI. V lost 5 bases, J lost 4 bases, and 13 bases lay in between. This CDR3 region has 14 residues. The CDR3 spells CASSTNVGADTQYF. In DNA form, the CDR3 reads TGTGCCAGCTCAACCAATGTGGGGGCAGATACGCAGTATTTT.